This entry describes one TCR beta chain. Its specificity is not known. The data were produced by immunoSEQ multiplex PCR, yet TCRdb's version contains in-frame clones alone and is incomplete. The data contain 55,000 to 75,000 clones, 80% of them seen just once; the ten biggest clones take up about 7.9%. CDR3 length: 13 amino acids. V lost 3 bases to trimming and J lost 6 bases; unmatched junction nucleotides: 4. CDR1 and CDR2 from the germline V gene are SQVTM and ANQGSEA. The sample originates from a study of OX40 agonist ivuxolimab in advanced cancers. Overall study context: People who had prior anti-PD-1, anti-PD-L1 or anti-CTLA-4 therapy could take part, and 35% to 50% had some.

Regarding the study as a whole: Antigen specificity of clonally expanded peripheral T cells was not established. At 0.1 to 3.0 mg/kg and by week 6, CD4+ and CD8+ T cells in the blood had expanded clonally. CD8+ T cells showed, on average, more clonal expansion than CD4+ cells.

The sequence was collected from an adult with an advanced solid tumor such as melanoma, head and neck, liver or kidney cancer. This sample comprised CD4+ or CD8+ T cells sorted from blood, obtained in a trial of the OX40 agonist ivuxolimab. The J gene is TRBJ1-2, the V gene TRBV29-1; 10 bases are a match to TRBD1. CDR3 sequence reads: CSVEGQGIHGYTF. The CDR3 bases are TGCAGCGTTGAGGGACAGGGGATACATGGCTACACCTTC.